This T cell receptor (beta chain) was obtained from a study of shared clonotypes between healthy human individuals. Study findings and constraints: Naive CD4 clonotypes were shared across a handful of donors at roughly 5%.

TCRdb keeps only in-frame clones here, not all; method: immunoSEQ multiplex PCR. The sample carries some 1.5 million clones, about 96% recorded once. CDR1 is SGDLS and CDR2 is YYNGEE in the germline V gene. Unmatched junction bases numbered 4, after V lost 0 bases and J lost 6 bases. The CDR3 spans 15 residues. Regarding this clone: Its specificity is not known.

The origin of this receptor is a man aged 25 to 45 in good health. The V and J genes are TRBV9 and TRBJ2-1; 9 bases fit TRBD1. The sequenced sample was naive CD4+ T cells sorted from blood. Documented subset: CD45RA+ positively selected. In DNA form, the CDR3 reads TGTGCCAGCAGCGTAGTTGGGACAGGGTTCAATGAGCAGTTCTTC. Its protein product is CASSVVGTGFNEQFF.